This T cell receptor beta chain was captured by sequencing in a study of cytomegalovirus exposure and HLA in healthy donors. Broader study findings: Later work found that TCR association rates differed between HLA loci; DRB1 had the most and HLA-C the fewest.

Germline assignment: CDR1 ENHRY and CDR2 SYGVKD. CDR3 length: 17 amino acids. Trimming removed 4 bases from V and 1 base from J, with 18 bases in between. Concerning this clone: The target antigen is unknown.

In the PCR, 60 Vbeta and 13 Jbeta primers were used. Measured with immunoSEQ multiplex PCR; TCRdb has only the in-frame clones, and not every one. The table has 150,000 to 200,000 clones, over 70% seen once. Source material: PBMCs. The chain is built from TRBV10-3 and TRBJ2-3, with D possibly matching TRBD2 (6 bases). This TCR was recovered from a man aged 35-49 years in good health and CMV-seronegative. Written as DNA, the CDR3 is TGTGCCATCAGTGCTAAGGGGACTCAGCGGGGCACAGATACGCAGTATTTT. It yields the protein CAISAKGTQRGTDTQYF.